This TCR beta chain was sequenced for a study of cytomegalovirus exposure and HLA in healthy donors. The study's findings and limits: Sequencing depth across donors, presence/absence analyses assumed, was roughly uniform. Later on, a genetic analysis was performed. It linked a missense variant in DCLRE1C with V- and J-gene trimming of TCR beta. Reports indicate that TCR beta sequences accurately predicted the HLA-A and HLA-B alleles of most subjects.

Concerning this clone: Its cognate antigen is unknown.

Primers: 60 Vbeta forward and 13 Jbeta reverse. Produced via immunoSEQ multiplex PCR; TCRdb's table is partial and in-frame only. This table holds 150,000 to 200,000 clones, over 60% found once. V was cut by 0 bases and J by 9 bases, with 10 bases left in between. Germline CDR1 is SGHKS and CDR2 is YYEKEE (reference sequence). This CDR3 region has 14 residues. Input material: PBMCs. The source is a male donor in good health and CMV-seronegative. The chain joins TRBV5-5 to TRBJ1-6; D may be TRBD1 (6 bases). As DNA, the CDR3 is TGTGCCAGCAGCTTGGAACAGGGTACTTCACCCCTCCACTTT. Amino acids: CASSLEQGTSPLHF.